Below, 25 T cell receptor beta chains from the same sample are listed, as sequenced in a study of T-cell memory formation after mild COVID-19. TCRdb used MiXCR to reprocess the 5' RACE reads, holding one entry per CDR3 protein. The top ten clones hold 40% to 50% of a sample with fewer than 150,000 distinct CDR3 sequences, 20% to 25% of them seen once. The specimen sequenced was PBMCs or a T cell subset sorted from them (not recorded which). The receptors originated from a man younger than 35 who had mild COVID-19 (a few samples of this study predate the infection). Cell type and time point are not known.

The chain recombines TRBV12-3 or TRBV12-4 with TRBJ2-1; 8 bases align to TRBD2. CDR3 length equals 16 residues. Unmatched junction bases numbered 14, after V lost 3 bases and J lost 10 bases. As DNA, the CDR3 is TGTGCCAGCAGTTTGGTCTTGGCGGGGGGCCGATTGGAGCAGTTCTTC. This sequence encodes CASSLVLAGGRLEQFF.

The rearrangement joins TRBV24-1 to TRBJ1-1; perhaps TRBD1 as D (5 bases). V lost 3 bases, J lost 1 base, and 11 bases lay in between. Germline values: CDR1 KGHDR, CDR2 SFDVKD. The CDR3 spans 15 residues. CDR3 protein: CATSDPRQGNTEAFF. For the CDR3, the DNA is TGTGCCACCAGTGATCCCAGGCAGGGGAACACTGAAGCTTTCTTT.

This clonotype has only a few counts. The V gene is TRBV21-1, the J gene TRBJ2-1; the D call TRBD1 from the table was never checked on the DNA. TRBV21-1 is classified as a pseudogene. The CDR3 sequence is 18 residues long. The CDR3 sequence: CASSKDTLPGPLIHEQFF. CDR3 in DNA: TGTGCCAGCAGCAAAGATACCTTGCCGGGACCCCTGATTCATGAGCAGTTCTTC.

This chain connects TRBV4-1 to TRBJ2-1; 12 bases match TRBD2. V shed 4 bases and J 8 bases; nucleotides not matched to a gene: 6. The CDR3 has 15 residues. Germline-derived CDR1 and CDR2 are MGHRA and YSYEKL. The CDR3 coding sequence is TGCGCCAGCAGCCTGATGTGGACTAGCGGGGATGAGCAGTTCTTC. Amino acid sequence: CASSLMWTSGDEQFF.

This clonotype has just a few counts. The CDR3 region is CASSYGTGWYEQYF. The DNA for the CDR3 is TGTGCCAGCAGTTACGGGACAGGTTGGTACGAGCAGTACTTC. The V and J genes are TRBV6-2 or TRBV6-3 and TRBJ2-7; 8 bases align to TRBD1. The trim removed 2 bases at V and 4 bases at J, leaving 4 bases unmatched. CDR3 size: 14 residues. Germline CDR1 and CDR2: MNHEY and SVGEGT.

This clonotype occurred many times. The CDR3 DNA follows: TGCGCCAGCAGCTTGGAGGCCTTCCAGAGACAGACTGGAGATACGCAGTATTTT. Protein product: CASSLEAFQRQTGDTQYF. This chain joins TRBV5-1 and TRBJ2-3, with a weak D call TRBD1 (5 bases). The germline CDR1 and CDR2 sequences are SGHRS and YFSETQ. The CDR3 extends over 18 amino acids. Trimming took 0 bases from V and 5 from J, leaving 22 bases between them. Complete variable domain (other parts from reference TRBV5-1 and TRBJ2-3): KAGVTQTPRYLIKTRGQQVTLSCSPISGHRSVSWYQQTPGQGLQFLFEYFSETQRNKGNFPGRFSGRQFSNSRSEMNVSTLELGDSALYLCASSLEAFQRQTGDTQYFGPGTRLTVL.

This clonotype was found a few times. The chain uses TRBV12-3 or TRBV12-4 and TRBJ2-1; possible D gene TRBD1, 6 bases. This CDR3 is built from 18 residues. V was shortened by 5 bases and J by 5 bases, with 25 bases between the two germline ends. CDR3 residues: CASSGLLTGNLGHNEQFF. CDR3 DNA sequence: TGTGCCAGCAGTGGGCTCCTCACAGGGAATCTAGGGCACAATGAGCAGTTCTTC.

This clonotype was detected only a few times. The chain has TRBV29-1 and TRBJ1-1; D possibly corresponds to TRBD1 (5 bases). The CDR3 is made up of 14 amino acids. Trimming removed 6 bases at V and 2 bases at J, with 16 bases between. Germline V lookup: CDR1 SQVTM, CDR2 ANQGSEA. The CDR3 sequence is CSVGVDHINTEAFF. The DNA for the CDR3 is TGCAGCGTGGGGGTCGATCACATCAACACTGAAGCTTTCTTT. Supplemented by reference TRBV29-1 and TRBJ1-1, the full variable domain reads SAVISQKPSRDICQRGTSLTIQCQVDSQVTMMFWYRQQPGQSLTLIATANQGSEATYESGFVIDKFPISRPNLTFSTLTVSNMSPEDSSIYLCSVGVDHINTEAFFGQGTRLTVV.

This clonotype was seen only a few times. CDR3 DNA sequence: TGTGCCAGCAGTTATGGGGTATCGAACACCGGGGAGCTGTTTTTT. Amino acids: CASSYGVSNTGELFF. V usage is TRBV6-6 and J usage is TRBJ2-2, with D unresolved. Germline V gives CDR1 MNHNY, CDR2 SVGAGI (reference sequence). This CDR3 has 15 amino acids. V was cut by 3 bases and J by 0 bases, with 8 bases left in between.

V gene TRBV7-9 combines with J gene TRBJ2-7, with D tentatively TRBD2 (5 bases). Germline CDR1 reads SEHNR; CDR2 reads FQNEAQ (reference sequence). Trimming removed 5 bases from V and 1 base from J, with 9 bases in between. The length of the CDR3 is 13 residues. CDR3 amino acids: CASSHRGSYEQYV. CDR3 coding DNA: TGTGCCAGCAGCCATCGGGGATCCTACGAGCAGTACGTC.

The chain recombines TRBV27 with TRBJ2-1; D is unresolved. There are 12 residues in the CDR3. In germline, CDR1 is MNHEY, CDR2 SMNVEV (reference sequence). V was shortened by 3 bases and J by 12 bases, with 12 bases between the two germline ends. Here the CDR3 reads CASSLIPGWQFF. In DNA, the CDR3 is TGTGCCAGCAGTTTGATCCCTGGGTGGCAGTTCTTC.

This clonotype was recorded a few times. The rearrangement joins TRBV6-5 to TRBJ1-2, with D perhaps matching TRBD1 (5 bases). This CDR3 contains 13 residues. The germline V gene encodes CDR1 MNHEY and CDR2 SVGAGI. Deletions cut 7 bases from V and 3 bases from J, with 12 bases between. In DNA form, the CDR3 reads TGTGCCAGCACCCTTGGAGGGGACTATGGCTACACCTTC. Its translation: CASTLGGDYGYTF.

The J gene is TRBJ2-1, the V gene TRBV14; 7 positions match TRBD1. From germline, CDR1 is SGHDN and CDR2 FVKESK. The CDR3 spans 15 residues. V shed 3 bases and J 3 bases; nucleotides not matched to a gene: 5. This CDR3 is CASSHRTGHYNEQFF. The CDR3 coding sequence is TGTGCCAGCAGCCATCGGACAGGACACTACAATGAGCAGTTCTTC.

The V and J genes are TRBV6-5 and TRBJ1-1; D is unresolved. This CDR3 is 13 amino acids long. Germline V CDR1 and CDR2: MNHEY, SVGAGI. Trimming removed 4 bases from V and 3 bases from J, with 9 bases in between. Written as DNA, the CDR3 is TGTGCCAGCAGTTCCGGGCCTCACACTGAAGCTTTCTTT. Translation gives CASSSGPHTEAFF.

The chain joins TRBV6-2 or TRBV6-3 to TRBJ2-5; no reliable D call. CDR1 and CDR2 from the germline V gene are MNHEY and SVGEGT. The CDR3 is made up of 12 amino acids. Trimming left V 2 bases short and J 6 bases short, with 7 bases between. The CDR3 loop reads CASSYPPQTQYF. The CDR3 nucleotides read TGTGCCAGCAGTTACCCCCCACAGACCCAGTACTTC.

This rearrangement joins TRBV7-3 to TRBJ1-3, with no clear D. This CDR3 has 12 amino acids. V dropped 2 bases and J dropped 4 bases, with 3 bases sitting between them. Looked up from germline, CDR1 is SGHTA and CDR2 is FQGTGA. The CDR3 nucleotides are TGTGCCAGCAGCTTAGAGGGAAACACCATATATTTT. Protein: CASSLEGNTIYF.

This clonotype was counted at least ten times. The CDR3 loop is CASSQGANAYEQYF. The DNA for the CDR3 is TGCGCCAGCAGCCAAGGTGCAAACGCTTACGAGCAGTACTTC. V is TRBV4-1 and J is TRBJ2-7, with no clear D. Trimming cost V 1 base and J 4 bases, with 11 bases left between them. CDR1 is MGHRA, CDR2 YSYEKL, per germline. CDR3 length equals 14 residues.

The gene calls are TRBV11-2 and TRBJ1-3; D call uncertain. Looked up from germline, CDR1 is SGHAT and CDR2 is FQNNGV. Trimming pared 4 bases from V and 0 bases from J, leaving 7 bases between. This CDR3 comprises 14 residues. The CDR3 DNA is TGTGCCAGCAGCTCCCCGAGCTCTGGAAACACCATATATTTT. Protein product: CASSSPSSGNTIYF.

The chain combines TRBV29-1 with TRBJ2-5, with D uncertain. The V gene lost 0 bases and the J gene lost 7 bases, with 6 bases spanning the gap. The CDR3 spans 11 residues. Germline V gives CDR1 SQVTM, CDR2 ANQGSEA. CDR3 sequence reads: CSVEDLGTQYF. Here the CDR3 DNA reads TGCAGCGTTGAAGATCTGGGGACCCAGTACTTC.

V usage is TRBV11-2 and J usage is TRBJ2-7; D perhaps matches TRBD1 (6 bases). Trimming left V 6 bases short and J 5 bases short, with 23 bases between. The V gene's germline CDR1 is SGHAT and CDR2 FQNNGV. The CDR3 spans 16 residues. The CDR3 loop is CASSSYPDREGDEQYF. CDR3 DNA sequence: TGTGCCAGCAGTTCCTATCCGGACAGAGAAGGGGACGAGCAGTACTTC.

A few counts support this clonotype. V and J are TRBV12-3 or TRBV12-4 and TRBJ2-3; 9 positions agree with TRBD2. This CDR3 has 14 residues. V shed 8 bases, J shed 4 bases, and the junction held 7 bases outside the gene matches. CDR3 sequence (DNA): TGTGCCAGCGGCCTAGCGGGGAGCTCAGATACGCAGTATTTT. Amino acids: CASGLAGSSDTQYF.

This chain uses TRBV6-2 or TRBV6-3 with TRBJ2-5; D gene unclear. Germline V lookup: CDR1 MNHEY, CDR2 SVGEGT. Trimming removed 8 bases at V and 7 bases at J, with 5 bases between. The CDR3 has 9 amino acids. The CDR3 sequence is CASGGTQYF. DNA for the CDR3: TGTGCCAGCGGTGGGACCCAGTACTTC.

This sequence joins TRBV5-1 and TRBJ2-7; 7 bases fit TRBD1. J lost 6 bases, V lost 0 bases, and 6 bases had no gene match. Per germline, CDR1 SGHRS and CDR2 YFSETQ. There are 14 residues in the CDR3. CDR3 protein: CASSLAGSGGEQYF. The CDR3 bases are TGCGCCAGCAGCTTGGCCGGGTCAGGGGGCGAGCAGTACTTC.

The J gene is TRBJ2-3, the V gene TRBV7-6; weak D call: TRBD1 (5 bases). This CDR3 comprises 14 residues. The germline gives CDR1 SGHVS, CDR2 FNYEAQ. Trimming removed 0 bases at V and 2 bases at J, with 6 bases between. In nucleotides, the CDR3 is TGTGCCAGCAGCTTAGCAGGGGACACAGATACGCAGTATTTT. This gives the protein CASSLAGDTDTQYF. Looking up the rest from reference TRBV7-6 and TRBJ2-3 gives the full variable domain: GAGVSQSPRYKVTKRGQDVALRCDPISGHVSLYWYRQALGQGPEFLTYFNYEAQQDKSGLPNDRFSAERPEGSISTLTIQRTEQRDSAMYRCASSLAGDTDTQYFGPGTRLTVL.

The chain joins TRBV4-2 to TRBJ2-6, with D maybe TRBD1 (6 bases). This CDR3 is 17 amino acids long. V was shortened by 1 base and J by 3 bases, with 13 bases between the two germline ends. CDR1 and CDR2 from the germline V gene are LGHNA and YNFKEQ. The CDR3 is CASSQVQGIGGANVLTF. The CDR3 DNA reads as TGTGCCAGCAGCCAAGTTCAGGGGATAGGTGGGGCCAACGTCCTGACTTTC.